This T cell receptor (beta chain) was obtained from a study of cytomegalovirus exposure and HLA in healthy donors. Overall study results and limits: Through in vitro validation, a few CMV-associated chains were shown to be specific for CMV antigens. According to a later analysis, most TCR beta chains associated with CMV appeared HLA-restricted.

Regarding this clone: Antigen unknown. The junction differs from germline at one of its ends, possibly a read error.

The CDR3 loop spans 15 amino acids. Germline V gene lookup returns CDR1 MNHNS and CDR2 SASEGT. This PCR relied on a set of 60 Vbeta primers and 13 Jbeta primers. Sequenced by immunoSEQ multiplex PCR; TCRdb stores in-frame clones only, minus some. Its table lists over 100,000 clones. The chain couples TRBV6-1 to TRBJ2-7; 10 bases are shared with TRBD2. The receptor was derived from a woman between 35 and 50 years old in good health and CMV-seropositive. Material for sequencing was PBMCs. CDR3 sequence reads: CASSAPASGGNEQYF. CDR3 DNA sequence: TGTGCCAGTAGTGCCCCGGCTAGCGGGGGCAACGAGCAGTACTTC.